This TCR beta chain was captured by sequencing in a study of cytomegalovirus exposure and HLA in healthy donors. PCR was performed using 60 Vbeta and 13 Jbeta primers. The repertoire was sequenced with immunoSEQ multiplex PCR; TCRdb's copy has only in-frame clones and lacks some. Of tens of thousands of clones detected, roughly 89% appear once; the ten largest clones hold approximately 10%. This CDR3 has 13 amino acids. Germline CDR1 reads MNHNS; CDR2 reads SASEGT. V dropped 2 bases and J dropped 5 bases, with 7 bases sitting between them. The sample comprised PBMCs. The sequence was obtained from a woman aged 40-49 years in good health and CMV-seropositive. The J gene is TRBJ1-5, the V gene TRBV6-1, with D hard to call. Here the CDR3 DNA reads TGTGCCAGCAGTGAAACTGCCTATCAGCCCCAGCATTTT. Translated, it gives CASSETAYQPQHF.